This is a list of T cell receptor beta chains from one sample in a study of response to subunit inactivated influenza vaccine. TCRdb re-called the RT-PCR reads through MiXCR, storing one row per CDR3 protein. The data hold roughly 650,000 distinct CDR3 sequences, with 15% to 18% observed a single time. The sample consisted of PBMCs from blood, taken 12 days after vaccination. The source is a man aged 45-65 years who received an inactivated influenza vaccine. The CDR3 runs from the conserved cysteine through the conserved F or W. The D gene is left open where the match is weak. Clone sizes are given selectively: once, few, many, or a class where the clone is expanded.

J	V	size	D	CDR3	DNA
TRBJ2-1	TRBV20-1	few	TRBD2	CSALGTSGASSYNEQFF	TGCAGTGCACTCGGGACTAGCGGGGCAAGCTCCTACAATGAGCAGTTCTTC
TRBJ1-6	TRBV20-1	many	TRBD1	CSARTGANSPLHF	TGCAGTGCTAGGACAGGGGCGAATTCACCCCTCCACTTT
TRBJ2-1	TRBV9	many	NA	CASSWDLSSYNEQFF	TGTGCCAGCAGCTGGGACCTTAGCTCCTACAATGAGCAGTTCTTC
TRBJ1-5	TRBV28	few	NA	CASSLYGTVISNQPQHF	TGTGCCAGCAGTCTCTACGGGACCGTGATTAGCAATCAGCCCCAGCATTTT
TRBJ2-5	TRBV6-5	few	NA	CASSYSIRVQETQYF	TGTGCCAGCAGTTACTCGATAAGGGTGCAAGAGACCCAGTACTTC
TRBJ2-7	TRBV6-1	NA	NA	CASSEVPAGAGYEQYF	TGTGCCAGCAGTGAAGTCCCCGCAGGGGCGGGCTACGAGCAGTACTTC
TRBJ2-1	TRBV7-2	many	NA	CASSLATAYNEQFF	TGTGCCAGCAGCTTAGCGACAGCCTACAATGAGCAGTTCTTC
TRBJ2-3	TRBV2	NA	NA	CASSEVDFSTDTQYF	TGTGCCAGCAGTGAAGTCGACTTTAGCACAGATACGCAGTATTTT
TRBJ2-1	TRBV5-1	few	TRBD2	CASSATTSGYNEQFF	TGCGCCAGCAGCGCCACGACTAGCGGCTACAATGAGCAGTTCTTC
TRBJ2-3	TRBV11-2	few	TRBD1	CASSSSRDRGSWTRNTDTQYF	TGTGCCAGCAGCTCGAGCCGGGACAGGGGAAGTTGGACGCGGAACACAGATACGCAGTATTTT
TRBJ1-5	TRBV24-1	NA	NA	CATSDLHSNQPQHF	TGTGCCACCAGTGATTTGCACAGCAATCAGCCCCAGCATTTT
TRBJ1-4	TRBV7-9	NA	NA	CASSLGVATNEKLFF	TGTGCCAGCAGCTTAGGGGTTGCAACTAATGAAAAACTGTTTTTT
TRBJ2-5	TRBV7-9	few	NA	CASSPLQIAPQETQYF	TGTGCCAGCAGCCCCCTGCAGATAGCGCCTCAAGAGACCCAGTACTTC
TRBJ2-5	TRBV20-1	few	NA	CSARAVQGWQETQYF	TGCAGTGCTAGGGCGGTTCAGGGATGGCAAGAGACCCAGTACTTC
TRBJ2-1	TRBV27	NA	TRBD2	CASRGLAGGGSSYNEQFF	TGTGCCAGCAGGGGACTAGCGGGAGGGGGGAGCTCCTACAATGAGCAGTTCTTC
TRBJ2-5	TRBV29-1	NA	NA	CSVESDRGRETQYF	TGCAGCGTTGAGTCTGACCGGGGCCGAGAGACCCAGTACTTC
TRBJ2-7	TRBV13	few	NA	CASRPLTGSGYEQYF	TGTGCCAGCAGACCACTTACTGGGAGTGGCTACGAGCAGTACTTC
TRBJ1-1	TRBV27	few	TRBD1	CASSDRGVAFF	TGTGCCAGCTCCGACAGGGGAGTTGCTTTCTTT
TRBJ2-1	TRBV5-1	many	TRBD2	CASSFPLAGEQFF	TGCGCCAGCAGCTTTCCACTAGCGGGGGAGCAGTTCTTC
TRBJ2-7	TRBV28	NA	NA	CASRPKPGLFSYEQYF	TGTGCCAGCAGACCGAAACCGGGACTGTTTTCCTACGAGCAGTACTTC